The 18 T cell receptor beta chains in this list originate from one sample, sequenced in a study of technical replicates of blood from a few donors (dated by TCRdb to about 2017). Library preparation employed the immunoSEQ multiplex PCR assay. The immuneACCESS repertoire file appears here via TCRdb, limited to in-frame rearrangements. These files lack a portion of the clones; in checked studies, under half of the deficit traces to unresolved V genes, and the cause of the others is not known. This sample has 95,000 to 100,000 clones in its table, and 90% to 96% of those were observed once. The top ten clonotypes cover 0.2% to 0.25% of the sample. The source material was T cells isolated from PBMCs. The receptors originated from a human donor in good health.

CDR3 region: CASSEDSLALDYSNQPQHF. The CDR3 nucleotides are TGCGCCAGCAGTGAGGACTCTCTGGCATTGGACTATAGCAATCAGCCCCAGCATTTT. This sequence joins TRBV10-2 and TRBJ1-5; no reliable D call. The CDR3 consists of 19 residues. CDR1 is WSHSY and CDR2 is SAAADI in the germline V gene. Trimming removed 2 bases at V and 0 bases at J, with 20 bases between.

V is TRBV11-2 and J is TRBJ1-4; the D gene is possibly TRBD1 (5 bases). The CDR3 has 12 residues. Trimming left V 2 bases short and J 11 bases short, with 9 bases between. From germline, CDR1 is SGHAT and CDR2 FQNNGV. The CDR3 DNA reads as TGTGCCAGCAGCTTAACGGGGGGGAAACTGTTTTTT. This encodes CASSLTGGKLFF.

The J gene is TRBJ1-4, the V gene TRBV27; 12 nucleotides line up with TRBD1. Per germline, CDR1 MNHEY and CDR2 SMNVEV (reference sequence). V gave up 2 bases and J gave up 2 bases; unmatched junction bases: 9. The length of the CDR3 is 19 residues. CDR3 amino acids: CASSLRRYGTGGTNEKLFF. The CDR3 DNA sequence: TGTGCCAGCAGTTTACGTCGGTATGGGACAGGGGGCACTAATGAAAAACTGTTTTTT.

V and J are TRBV10-3 and TRBJ1-2, with TRBD1 identical over 9 bases. Unmatched junction bases numbered 3, after V lost 6 bases and J lost 4 bases. The CDR3 runs 13 residues. CDR1 is ENHRY and CDR2 is SYGVKD in the germline V gene. The CDR3 here is CAIRLTGGYGYTF. The CDR3 nucleotides read TGTGCCATCAGGTTGACAGGGGGCTATGGCTACACCTTC.

This clone was seen a single time. The V call is TRBV6-6, the J call TRBJ2-1, with 10 bases that match TRBD2. Germline CDR1 is MNHNY and CDR2 is SVGAGI (reference sequence). The length of the CDR3 is 16 residues. V was clipped by 5 bases and J by 3 bases; unmatched bases: 7. CDR3 bases: TGTGCCAGCAGTCCCTCCACTAGCGGGATCTACAATGAGCAGTTCTTC. Protein sequence: CASSPSTSGIYNEQFF.

This sequence joins TRBV19 and TRBJ2-4; TRBD1 matches 7 bases. Germline lookup yields CDR1 LNHDA and CDR2 SQIVND (reference sequence). J lost 1 base, V lost 7 bases, and 10 bases had no gene match. The CDR3 has 16 residues. CDR3 nucleotide sequence: TGTGCCAGTAACTCGCAGGGGGTGGCGGCCAAAAACATTCAGTACTTC. Translated: CASNSQGVAAKNIQYF.

This chain connects TRBV11-2 to TRBJ2-3; D may be TRBD1 (5 bases). The CDR3 has 17 residues. V lost 5 bases and J 4 bases, leaving 22 bases between the germline ends. Germline V gene sequence: CDR1 SGHAT, CDR2 FQNNGV. CDR3 coding DNA: TGTGCCAGCAGCACGCGGAGACTCTCTCAAGGGGCAGATACGCAGTATTTT. It encodes CASSTRRLSQGADTQYF.

J is TRBJ2-3 and V is TRBV19; D is possibly TRBD1 (5 bases). Germline CDR1 reads LNHDA; CDR2 reads SQIVND (reference sequence). The CDR3 covers 14 residues. The V end lost 5 bases, the J end lost 2 bases, and 11 bases lay between the germline ends. This CDR3 is CASSLPTVTDTQYF. For the CDR3, the DNA is TGTGCCAGTAGTCTTCCGACAGTCACAGATACGCAGTATTTT.

The V gene is TRBV14, the J gene TRBJ2-3; possible D gene TRBD1, 5 bases. The germline gives CDR1 SGHDN, CDR2 FVKESK. CDR3 length: 14 amino acids. The ends were cut back, 0 bases at V and 6 bases at J, with 10 bases in the middle. The chain's CDR3 is CASSQEWGADTQYF. The DNA of the CDR3 is TGTGCCAGCAGCCAAGAGTGGGGCGCCGATACGCAGTATTTT.

The V and J genes are TRBV9 and TRBJ1-5, with D unclear. CDR3 length: 14 amino acids. Between the trimmed V and J ends, which lost 3 bases and 0 bases, there was a span of 7 bases. The germline CDR1 and CDR2 sequences are SGDLS and YYNGEE. This chain's CDR3 is CASSEEDSNQPQHF. The CDR3 nucleotides read TGTGCCAGCAGCGAGGAGGATAGCAATCAGCCCCAGCATTTT.

This chain links TRBV29-1 with TRBJ2-7, with TRBD2 as a possible D gene (6 bases). This CDR3 has 12 amino acids. Germline-derived CDR1 and CDR2 are SQVTM and ANQGSEA. Trimming shortened V by 4 bases and J by 7 bases, and 14 bases separated the two germline ends. The CDR3 nucleotides read TGCAGCGTTGTGGCGGGAACGGGGGAGCAGTACTTC. Translating it yields CSVVAGTGEQYF.

This clone came up once. The chain joins TRBV2 to TRBJ2-3, with a possible D match to TRBD1 (6 bases). The CDR3 consists of 14 residues. Trimming left V 6 bases short and J 5 bases short, with 15 bases between. Germline loops: CDR1 SNHLY, CDR2 FYNNEI. CDR3 sequence (DNA): TGTGCCAGCAGCATGCAGGGGTCAGGAGATACGCAGTATTTT. Translated, it gives CASSMQGSGDTQYF. Variable domain in full (rest from reference TRBV2 and TRBJ2-3): EPEVTQTPSHQVTQMGQEVILRCVPISNHLYFYWYRQILGQKVEFLVSFYNNEISEKSEIFDDQFSVERPDGSNFTLKIRSTKLEDSAMYFCASSMQGSGDTQYFGPGTRLTVL.

The chain links TRBV6-5 to TRBJ2-1, with no clear D. The CDR3 spans 11 residues. The V and J ends lost 2 bases and 9 bases respectively, with 5 bases between them. Looked up from germline, CDR1 is MNHEY and CDR2 is SVGAGI. In DNA form, the CDR3 reads TGTGCCAGCAGTTACCCCGGTGAGCAGTTCTTC. The encoded protein is CASSYPGEQFF.

The chain links TRBV28 to TRBJ2-7; the match to TRBD1 covers 7 bases. Germline CDR1 and CDR2: MDHEN and SYDVKM. The CDR3 length is 15 residues. J was trimmed by 1 base and V by 4 bases; bases with no gene match: 7. This chain's CDR3 is CASSSTGAESYEQYF. CDR3 bases: TGTGCCAGCAGTTCCACAGGGGCGGAATCCTACGAGCAGTACTTC.

This clone has just one count. As DNA, the CDR3 is TGTGCCAGCAGCGATGATCTAAGGGACAGGGTGATGGCCAATGAGCAGTTCTTC. Encoded protein: CASSDDLRDRVMANEQFF. The chain combines TRBV5-6 with TRBJ2-1; the match to TRBD1 covers 9 bases. Germline assignment: CDR1 SGHDT and CDR2 YYEEEE. V lost 4 bases and J lost 6; bases outside the gene matches: 17. CDR3 size: 18 residues.

The rearrangement joins TRBV5-6 to TRBJ2-3; maybe TRBD1 (6 bases). Germline V gene data show CDR1 as SGHDT and CDR2 as YYEEEE. CDR3 length: 15 residues. Between the trimmed V and J ends, which lost 0 bases and 8 bases, there was a span of 16 bases. The chain's CDR3 is CASSLEVGKGVTQYF. In DNA form, the CDR3 reads TGTGCCAGCAGCTTGGAGGTAGGGAAGGGGGTTACGCAGTATTTT.

This chain joins TRBV6-5 and TRBJ2-7; D is uncertain. Germline CDR1 and CDR2: MNHEY and SVGAGI. The V gene lost 2 bases and the J gene lost 1 base, with 9 bases spanning the gap. The CDR3 is made up of 14 amino acids. This CDR3 reads CASSYLDGSYEQYF. The CDR3 coding sequence is TGTGCCAGCAGTTACCTCGACGGGTCCTACGAGCAGTACTTC.

The chain joins TRBV5-1 to TRBJ2-1, with D possibly being TRBD1 (6 bases). The ends were cut back, 4 bases at V and 8 bases at J, with 22 bases in the middle. Germline loops: CDR1 SGHRS, CDR2 YFSETQ. The CDR3 runs 16 residues. CDR3 amino acids: CASSPIGGVISHEQFF. The CDR3 DNA is TGCGCCAGCAGCCCGATAGGGGGAGTCATTTCTCATGAGCAGTTCTTC. Combining the CDR3 with reference TRBV5-1 and TRBJ2-1 gives the whole variable domain KAGVTQTPRYLIKTRGQQVTLSCSPISGHRSVSWYQQTPGQGLQFLFEYFSETQRNKGNFPGRFSGRQFSNSRSEMNVSTLELGDSALYLCASSPIGGVISHEQFFGPGTRLTVL.